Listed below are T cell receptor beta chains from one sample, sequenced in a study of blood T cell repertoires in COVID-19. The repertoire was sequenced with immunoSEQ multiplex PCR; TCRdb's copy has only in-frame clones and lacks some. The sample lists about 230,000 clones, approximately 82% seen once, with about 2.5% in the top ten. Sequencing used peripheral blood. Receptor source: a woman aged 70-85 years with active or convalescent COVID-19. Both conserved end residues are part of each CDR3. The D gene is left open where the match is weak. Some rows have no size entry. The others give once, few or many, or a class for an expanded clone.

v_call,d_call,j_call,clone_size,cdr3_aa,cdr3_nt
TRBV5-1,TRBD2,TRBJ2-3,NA,CASSRGTTTDTQYF,TGCGCCAGCAGCCGCGGGACTACTACAGATACGCAGTATTTT
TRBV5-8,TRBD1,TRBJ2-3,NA,CASSRDRVTDTQYF,TGTGCCAGCAGCCGGGACAGGGTTACAGATACGCAGTATTTT
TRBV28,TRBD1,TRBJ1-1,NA,CASSAHPGQGAGSAFF,TGTGCCAGCAGTGCACACCCGGGACAGGGGGCCGGCTCGGCTTTCTTT
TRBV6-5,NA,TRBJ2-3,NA,CASRRGTDTQYF,TGTGCCAGTAGGAGGGGCACAGATACGCAGTATTTT
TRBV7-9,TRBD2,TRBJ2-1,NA,CASSLGTSGSYNEQFF,TGTGCCAGCAGCTTAGGGACTAGCGGGTCTTACAATGAGCAGTTCTTC
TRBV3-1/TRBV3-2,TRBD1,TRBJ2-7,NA,CASSQHGQGGPGEQYF,TGTGCCAGCAGCCAGCACGGACAGGGGGGACCCGGCGAGCAGTACTTC
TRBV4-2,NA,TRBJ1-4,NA,CASSQGYQRGEKLFF,TGTGCCAGCAGCCAAGGGTACCAAAGGGGTGAAAAACTGTTTTTT
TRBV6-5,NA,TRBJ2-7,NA,CASSVSGYEQYF,TGTGCCAGCAGCGTCTCAGGCTACGAGCAGTACTTC
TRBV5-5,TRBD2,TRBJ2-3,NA,CASSLGPKAGGRDTQYF,TGTGCCAGCAGCTTGGGTCCCAAAGCGGGGGGTAGGGATACGCAGTATTTT
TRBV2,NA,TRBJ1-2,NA,CASSEGQVNYGYTF,TGTGCCAGCAGTGAAGGCCAGGTTAACTATGGCTACACCTTC
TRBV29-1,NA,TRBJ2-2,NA,CSVAGDGNTGELFF,TGCAGCGTTGCGGGGGACGGGAACACCGGGGAGCTGTTTTTT
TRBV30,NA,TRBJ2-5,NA,CAWSLQGIETQYF,TGTGCCTGGAGTCTGCAGGGGATAGAGACCCAGTACTTC
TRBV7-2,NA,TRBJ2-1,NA,CASIHTGRLINEQFF,TGTGCCAGCATACATACAGGGCGACTTATAAATGAGCAGTTCTTC
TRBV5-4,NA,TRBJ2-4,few,CASSLTALLAKNIQYF,TGTGCCAGCAGCTTGACAGCACTCCTAGCCAAAAACATTCAGTACTTC
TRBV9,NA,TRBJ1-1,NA,CASSPTTGYPEAFF,TGTGCCAGCAGCCCCACAACGGGGTACCCTGAAGCTTTCTTT
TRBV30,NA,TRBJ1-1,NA,CAWRAFRETEAFF,TGTGCCTGGAGGGCGTTTAGGGAGACTGAAGCTTTCTTT
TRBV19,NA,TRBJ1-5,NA,CASSSTGSGNQPQHF,TGTGCCAGTAGTAGCACAGGGTCGGGGAATCAGCCCCAGCATTTT
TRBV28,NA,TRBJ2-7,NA,CASSSRRGNDEQYF,TGTGCCAGCAGTTCGCGCAGGGGTAATGACGAGCAGTACTTC
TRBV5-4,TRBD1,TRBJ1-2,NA,CASTLDRASYTF,TGTGCCAGCACCTTGGACAGGGCGAGCTACACCTTC
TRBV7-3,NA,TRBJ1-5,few,CASSLQAGSNQPQHF,TGTGCCAGCAGCTTACAGGCGGGAAGCAATCAGCCCCAGCATTTT
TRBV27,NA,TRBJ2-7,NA,CASSLSGSVTEQYF,TGTGCCAGCAGTTTATCGGGGAGCGTGACTGAGCAGTACTTC
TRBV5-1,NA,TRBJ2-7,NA,CASSPLEGTYEQYF,TGCGCCAGCAGCCCGTTAGAGGGAACCTACGAGCAGTACTTC
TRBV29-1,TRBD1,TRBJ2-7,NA,CSAAVPGQGTYEQYF,TGCAGCGCTGCTGTACCGGGACAGGGTACCTACGAGCAGTACTTC
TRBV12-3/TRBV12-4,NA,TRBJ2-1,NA,CASTMDYPHEQFF,TGTGCCAGCACCATGGACTATCCCCATGAGCAGTTCTTC
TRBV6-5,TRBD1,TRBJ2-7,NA,CASGGTGSSSYEQYF,TGTGCCAGCGGAGGGACAGGGTCGTCCTCCTACGAGCAGTACTTC
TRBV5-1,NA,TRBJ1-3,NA,CASTLVPGNTIYF,TGCGCCAGCACTTTAGTTCCCGGAAACACCATATATTTT
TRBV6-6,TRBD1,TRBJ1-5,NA,CASSPGTANQPQHF,TGTGCCAGCAGTCCCGGGACAGCTAATCAGCCCCAGCATTTT
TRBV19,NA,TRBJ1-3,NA,CASSIDHSGNTIYF,TGTGCCAGTAGTATAGATCACTCTGGAAACACCATATATTTT
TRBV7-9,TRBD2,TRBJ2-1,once,CASSEGTTRLNEQFF,TGTGCCAGCAGCGAAGGGACTACCCGTTTGAATGAGCAGTTCTTC
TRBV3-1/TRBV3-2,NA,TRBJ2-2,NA,CASSQDRGSAHTGELFF,TGTGCCAGCAGCCAAGACCGGGGGAGCGCGCACACCGGGGAGCTGTTTTTT
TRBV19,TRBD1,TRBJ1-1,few,CASRRDRANTEAFF,TGTGCCAGTAGAAGGGACAGGGCCAACACTGAAGCTTTCTTT
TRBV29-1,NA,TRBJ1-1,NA,CSVEREYTEAFF,TGCAGCGTTGAAAGGGAGTACACTGAAGCTTTCTTT
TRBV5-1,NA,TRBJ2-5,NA,CASSSRPGAQETQYF,TGCGCCAGCAGCTCCCGGCCAGGGGCTCAAGAGACCCAGTACTTC
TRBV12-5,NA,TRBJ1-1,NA,CASGLLGDTEAFF,TGTGCTAGTGGTTTGTTAGGAGACACTGAAGCTTTCTTT
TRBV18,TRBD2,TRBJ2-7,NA,CASSPYGTSGREQYF,TGTGCCAGCTCACCTTATGGGACTAGCGGCCGCGAGCAGTACTTC
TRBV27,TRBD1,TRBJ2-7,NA,CASSARQGEGYEQYF,TGTGCCAGCAGTGCCCGACAGGGGGAGGGCTACGAGCAGTACTTC
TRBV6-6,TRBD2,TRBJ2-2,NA,CVTGRADTGELFF,TGTGTCACTGGGAGGGCGGACACCGGGGAGCTGTTTTTT
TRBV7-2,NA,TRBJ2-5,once,CASSLGGSEETQYF,TGTGCCAGCAGCTTAGGTGGGAGCGAAGAGACCCAGTACTTC
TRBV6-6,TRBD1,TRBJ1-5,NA,CASSYTGQGGDQPQHF,TGTGCCAGCAGTTACACCGGACAGGGTGGCGATCAGCCCCAGCATTTT
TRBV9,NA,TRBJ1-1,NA,CASSAQGPMGTEAFF,TGTGCCAGCAGCGCTCAGGGTCCTATGGGCACTGAAGCTTTCTTT
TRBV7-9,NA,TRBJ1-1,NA,CASSLVGVETEAFF,TGTGCCAGCAGCTTAGTAGGGGTAGAAACTGAAGCTTTCTTT
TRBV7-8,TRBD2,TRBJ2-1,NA,CASSPLTSGYNEQFF,TGTGCCAGCAGCCCCCTTACTAGCGGATACAATGAGCAGTTCTTC
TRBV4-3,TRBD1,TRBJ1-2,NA,CASSQDRGHLYGYTF,TGCGCCAGCAGCCAAGACAGGGGGCATCTCTATGGCTACACCTTC
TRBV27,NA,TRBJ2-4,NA,CASRETVLAKNIQYF,TGTGCCAGCAGGGAGACAGTGCTAGCCAAAAACATTCAGTACTTC
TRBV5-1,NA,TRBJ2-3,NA,CASSLVLSGADTQYF,TGCGCCAGCAGCTTGGTTCTGTCTGGGGCGGATACGCAGTATTTT
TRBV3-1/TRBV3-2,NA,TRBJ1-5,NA,CASSHYSSNQPQHF,TGTGCCAGCAGCCACTACAGTAGCAATCAGCCCCAGCATTTT
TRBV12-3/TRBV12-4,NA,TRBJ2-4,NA,CASSLKPQIQYF,TGTGCCAGCAGTTTAAAACCCCAGATTCAGTACTTC
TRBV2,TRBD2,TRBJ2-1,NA,CASSTASGVYNEQFF,TGTGCCAGCAGTACCGCTAGCGGGGTCTACAATGAGCAGTTCTTC
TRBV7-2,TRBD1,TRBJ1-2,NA,CASSLGWTGTLYGYTF,TGTGCCAGCAGCTTAGGGTGGACAGGGACCCTCTATGGCTACACCTTC
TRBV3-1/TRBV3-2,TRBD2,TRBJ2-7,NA,CASSQDRSSGALSYEQYF,TGTGCCAGCAGCCAAGATCGGAGTAGCGGGGCCCTCTCCTACGAGCAGTACTTC
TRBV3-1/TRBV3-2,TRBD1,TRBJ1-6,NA,CASSRELQGSPLHF,TGTGCCAGCAGCCGAGAACTACAGGGGTCACCCCTCCACTTT